The 27 T cell receptor beta chains presented below share a single source sample, sequenced in a study of early T cells in non-severe SARS-CoV-2 infection. TCRdb re-derived calls from the 5' RACE reads in MiXCR, one entry per CDR3 protein. The sample lists 95,000 to 110,000 distinct CDR3 sequences, around 10% occurring once. Source material: whole blood. These receptors originate from an adult who was a healthcare worker with PCR-confirmed SARS-CoV-2 infection or an uninfected control (not recorded which).

This clonotype was seen only a few times. V and J are TRBV7-3 and TRBJ1-1, with D possibly being TRBD1 (5 bases). The CDR3 has 13 amino acids. Trimming shortened V by 2 bases and J by 4 bases, and 8 bases separated the two germline ends. The germline V gene encodes CDR1 SGHTA and CDR2 FQGTGA. CDR3 in amino acids: CASSLWGSTEAFF. In nucleotides, the CDR3 is TGTGCCAGCAGCTTATGGGGGAGCACTGAAGCTTTCTTT.

The rearrangement uses TRBV7-9 and TRBJ2-2; a weak D match, TRBD2 (6 bases). Between the trimmed V and J ends, which lost 3 bases and 4 bases, there was a span of 12 bases. The germline V gene has CDR1 SEHNR and CDR2 FQNEAQ (reference sequence). The length of the CDR3 is 15 residues. The CDR3 is CASSFSEGLTGELFF. CDR3 DNA: TGTGCCAGCAGCTTTTCGGAGGGTCTCACCGGGGAGCTGTTTTTT.

This clonotype was observed at least ten times. The chain carries TRBV4-1 and TRBJ2-7; no clear D. Germline V CDR1 and CDR2: MGHRA, YSYEKL. The CDR3 runs to 16 residues. Trimming removed 0 bases from V and 0 bases from J, with 12 bases in between. The CDR3 loop reads CASSQDKIRSSYEQYF. The CDR3 bases are TGCGCCAGCAGCCAAGATAAGATTAGGAGCTCCTACGAGCAGTACTTC.

This clonotype came up many times. The chain recombines TRBV28 with TRBJ2-7; D is ambiguous. This CDR3 has 14 residues. Germline lookup yields CDR1 MDHEN and CDR2 SYDVKM. V lost 3 bases, J lost 6 bases, and 15 bases lay in between. The CDR3 nucleotides are TGTGCCAGCAGTTTCCTCTCCCTACATCCCGAGCAGTACTTC. Its translation: CASSFLSLHPEQYF.

This clonotype was found a few times. This chain joins TRBV9 and TRBJ2-1, with D uncertain. This CDR3 contains 15 residues. V gave up 3 bases and J gave up 4 bases, with 14 bases separating them. Per germline, CDR1 SGDLS and CDR2 YYNGEE. The CDR3 loop is CASSAHLGPYNEQFF. CDR3 coding DNA: TGTGCCAGCAGCGCCCACCTGGGCCCTTACAATGAGCAGTTCTTC.

There are many counts of this clonotype. The CDR3 region is CASRATSGASYEQYF. The DNA for the CDR3 is TGTGCCAGCAGGGCAACTAGCGGTGCCTCCTACGAGCAGTACTTC. The chain is built from TRBV2 and TRBJ2-7, with 8 bases identical to TRBD2. Germline CDR1 is SNHLY and CDR2 is FYNNEI. The CDR3 spans 15 residues. Unmatched junction bases numbered 7, after V lost 6 bases and J lost 0 bases.

This clonotype was detected ten times or more. J is TRBJ2-7 and V is TRBV27; 10 nucleotides align to TRBD2. The CDR3 contains 14 residues. Trimming cost V 6 bases and J 7 bases; bases outside gene matches: 9. Germline CDR1 and CDR2: MNHEY and SMNVEV (reference sequence). CDR3 in amino acids: CASSPLAGDREQYF. The CDR3 bases are TGTGCCAGCAGCCCCCTAGCGGGAGACCGTGAGCAGTACTTC.

This clonotype appeared a few times. The chain is built from TRBV7-2 and TRBJ1-2; no definite D call. This CDR3 has 14 amino acids. V was cut by 3 bases and J by 5 bases, with 13 bases left in between. CDR1 and CDR2 from the germline V gene are SGHTA and FQGNSA. This CDR3 is CASSFPRGGYGYTF. CDR3 DNA sequence: TGTGCCAGCAGCTTTCCCAGAGGTGGTTATGGCTACACCTTC.

This clonotype was counted many times. The chain carries TRBV10-3 and TRBJ2-6, with D possibly TRBD2 on 5 matching bases. This CDR3 is 17 amino acids long. Trimming took off 3 bases at V and 0 bases at J, with 12 bases between the two ends. Germline V gives CDR1 ENHRY, CDR2 SYGVKD. CDR3: CAISEGRRGSGANVLTF. Written as DNA, the CDR3 is TGTGCCATCAGTGAAGGAAGACGGGGCTCTGGGGCCAACGTCCTGACTTTC.

This clonotype was counted ten times or more. J is TRBJ2-1 and V is TRBV4-3; TRBD2 aligns across 8 bases. The CDR3 sequence is 18 residues long. Germline V gene data show CDR1 as LGHNA and CDR2 as YSLEER. Losses at the gene ends were 0 bases for V and 8 bases for J; bases not matched to a gene: 15. DNA for the CDR3: TGCGCCAGCAGCCAAGACAACCCAGCGGGAGCAGTTTACGATGAGCAGTTCTTC. Translated, it gives CASSQDNPAGAVYDEQFF.

This clonotype was picked up a small number of times. The CDR3 loop is CASSGIHNEQFF. The DNA for the CDR3 is TGTGCCAGTAGCGGGATACACAATGAGCAGTTCTTC. The rearrangement joins TRBV19 to TRBJ2-1, with D maybe TRBD2 (5 bases). Germline-derived CDR1 and CDR2 are LNHDA and SQIVND (reference sequence). The length of the CDR3 is 12 residues. Trimming cost V 6 bases and J 5 bases, with 8 bases left between them.

This chain joins TRBV6-2 or TRBV6-3 and TRBJ1-6; D is unclear. V was cut by 2 bases and J by 7 bases, with 6 bases left in between. Germline assignment: CDR1 MNHEY and CDR2 SVGEGT. The CDR3 extends over 13 amino acids. In DNA form, the CDR3 reads TGTGCCAGCAGTTACGGGAGAAATTCACCCCTCCACTTT. This gives the protein CASSYGRNSPLHF.

The rearrangement joins TRBV18 to TRBJ2-3; TRBD1 aligns across 7 bases. Germline CDR1 reads KGHSH; CDR2 reads LQKENI. V gave up 6 bases and J gave up 5 bases; unmatched junction bases: 17. The CDR3 is 17 amino acids. CDR3 in amino acids: CASSLEIQGSLGDTQYF. Written as DNA, the CDR3 is TGTGCCAGCTCCCTCGAAATACAGGGGAGTCTCGGAGATACGCAGTATTTT.

CDR3 nucleotide sequence: TGTGCCAGCAGTCTCCGAGGCGTGGGCACTGAAGCTTTCTTT. Its translation: CASSLRGVGTEAFF. V gene TRBV27 combines with J gene TRBJ1-1; no clear D. There are 14 residues in the CDR3. The V gene lost 5 bases and the J gene lost 4 bases, with 14 bases spanning the gap. CDR1 is MNHEY, CDR2 SMNVEV, per germline (reference sequence).

The sample holds many counts of this clonotype. J is TRBJ1-1 and V is TRBV12-3 or TRBV12-4; D is unresolved. The CDR3 is made up of 14 amino acids. Trimming took off 3 bases at V and 3 bases at J, with 11 bases between the two ends. The CDR3 DNA reads TGTGCCAGCAGTTTCGGGCGGAGGGACACTGAAGCTTTCTTT. It codes for CASSFGRRDTEAFF.

This clonotype has just a few counts. V gene TRBV5-4 combines with J gene TRBJ2-5; 8 positions match TRBD2. The V gene's germline CDR1 is SGHNT and CDR2 YYREEE (reference sequence). V was pared by 6 bases and J by 3 bases, with 4 bases of the junction left unmatched. The length of the CDR3 is 13 residues. CDR3 nucleotides: TGTGCCAGCACCACACTAGCGGAAGAGACCCAGTACTTC. This sequence encodes CASTTLAEETQYF.

This sequence joins TRBV20-1 and TRBJ1-5, with 7 bases that match TRBD1. Germline V CDR1 and CDR2: DFQATT, SNEGSKA (reference sequence). J was trimmed by 0 bases and V by 5 bases; bases with no gene match: 10. The CDR3 contains 16 residues. CDR3 nucleotide sequence: TGCAGTGCTCTCTCAGAGGGGGCCTTTAGCAATCAGCCCCAGCATTTT. Protein product: CSALSEGAFSNQPQHF.

Comments on this clonotype: A read error may be the cause here, since a much bigger clone is one base away. V usage is TRBV6-2 or TRBV6-3 and J usage is TRBJ2-2; TRBD2 aligns across 8 bases. The germline V gene encodes CDR1 MNHEY and CDR2 SVGEGT. This CDR3 spans 16 amino acids. CDR3 bases: TGTGCCAGCAGTTACTACCTTAGCGGGAACACCGGGGAGCTGATTTTT. Translation gives CASSYYLSGNTGELIF.

This clonotype was seen a few times. The chain employs TRBV7-8 and TRBJ2-2; TRBD2 agrees at 8 bases. This CDR3 is built from 15 residues. J gave up 6 bases and V 4 bases, and 7 bases lay outside the gene matches. Germline assignment: CDR1 SGHVS and CDR2 FQNEAQ. The DNA for the CDR3 is TGTGCCAGCAGCTCCCAGCGGGAGTGGTCCGGGGAGCTGTTTTTT. Translated: CASSSQREWSGELFF.

Ten or more counts support this clonotype. The rearrangement links TRBV6-2 or TRBV6-3 to TRBJ2-1, with TRBD2 matching 7 bases. The CDR3 loop spans 15 amino acids. Germline CDR1 and CDR2: MNHEY and SVGEGT. V lost 4 bases and J lost 3; bases outside the gene matches: 6. The CDR3 is CASSSVAGLYNEQFF. As DNA, the CDR3 is TGTGCCAGCAGTTCCGTAGCGGGCCTCTACAATGAGCAGTTCTTC.

This clonotype came up many times. This chain links TRBV11-2 with TRBJ2-1; tentative D call: TRBD1 (5 bases). Looked up from germline, CDR1 is SGHAT and CDR2 is FQNNGV. V dropped 5 bases and J dropped 7 bases, with 21 bases sitting between them. The CDR3 has 16 amino acids. The CDR3 spells CASSEVVKRGWNEQFF. The CDR3 DNA sequence: TGTGCCAGCAGCGAGGTGGTGAAAAGGGGCTGGAATGAGCAGTTCTTC.

In this sample, this clonotype turned up a few times. The CDR3 region has the DNA TGTGCCAGCAGCTTAGGCCCGGACAGGAATAGTAGGGATACGCAGTATTTT. This sequence encodes CASSLGPDRNSRDTQYF. The V and J genes are TRBV7-9 and TRBJ2-3; 7 bases agree with TRBD1. In germline, CDR1 is SEHNR, CDR2 FQNEAQ (reference sequence). This CDR3 contains 17 residues. Trimming took 1 base from V and 6 from J; bases not matched to a gene: 13.

This clonotype occurred many times. The gene calls are TRBV12-3 or TRBV12-4 and TRBJ2-2; 8 bases match TRBD1. CDR3 length equals 16 residues. The V and J ends lost 7 bases and 4 bases, in that order; junction bases with no gene match: 11. CDR3 protein: CASKKGTGDSTGELFF. CDR3 nucleotide sequence: TGTGCCAGCAAAAAGGGGACAGGTGACAGCACCGGGGAGCTGTTTTTT.

The rearrangement links TRBV20-1 to TRBJ2-7; D possibly uses TRBD1 or TRBD2 (5 bases each). Looked up from germline, CDR1 is DFQATT and CDR2 is SNEGSKA (reference sequence). The CDR3 length is 13 residues. CDR3: CGTGRHDSYEQYF. DNA of the CDR3: TGCGGGACCGGACGACACGATTCCTACGAGCAGTACTTC.

There are a few counts of this clonotype. This sequence joins TRBV29-1 and TRBJ1-1; D is perhaps TRBD1 (5 bases). The V and J ends lost 4 bases and 1 base respectively, with 7 bases between them. CDR1 is SQVTM and CDR2 is ANQGSEA in the germline V gene. CDR3 length equals 12 residues. CDR3 nucleotides: TGCAGCGTTGTAGGGGCGAACACTGAAGCTTTCTTT. This sequence encodes CSVVGANTEAFF. The entire variable domain, with the rest obtained from reference TRBV29-1 and TRBJ1-1, is as follows: SAVISQKPSRDICQRGTSLTIQCQVDSQVTMMFWYRQQPGQSLTLIATANQGSEATYESGFVIDKFPISRPNLTFSTLTVSNMSPEDSSIYLCSVVGANTEAFFGQGTRLTVV.

This chain joins TRBV6-5 and TRBJ2-7, with TRBD1 matching 8 bases. The CDR3 length is 14 residues. Unmatched junction bases numbered 9, after V lost 5 bases and J lost 6 bases. Germline loops: CDR1 MNHEY, CDR2 SVGAGI. CDR3 DNA: TGTGCCAGCAGTAGATCGCGACAGGGGTTCGAGCAGTACTTC. Translated: CASSRSRQGFEQYF.

The chain recombines TRBV29-1 with TRBJ2-2, with TRBD1 identical over 8 bases. This CDR3 spans 14 amino acids. Germline V gene lookup returns CDR1 SQVTM and CDR2 ANQGSEA. The junction had 3 bases not matched to a gene; V was cut back by 6 bases and J by 0 bases. The CDR3 nucleotides read TGCAGCGTCTCAGGGGGCCCGAACACCGGGGAGCTGTTTTTT. The encoded protein is CSVSGGPNTGELFF.